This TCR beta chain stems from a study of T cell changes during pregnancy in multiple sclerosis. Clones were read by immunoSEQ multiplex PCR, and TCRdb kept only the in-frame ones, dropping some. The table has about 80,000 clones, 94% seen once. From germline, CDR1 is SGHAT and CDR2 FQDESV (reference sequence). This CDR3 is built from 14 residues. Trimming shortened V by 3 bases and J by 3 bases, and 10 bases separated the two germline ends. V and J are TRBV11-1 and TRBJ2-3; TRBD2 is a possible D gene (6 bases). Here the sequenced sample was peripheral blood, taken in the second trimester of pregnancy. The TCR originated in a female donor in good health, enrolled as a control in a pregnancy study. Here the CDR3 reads CASSFEGRTDTQYF. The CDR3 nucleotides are TGTGCCAGCAGCTTTGAGGGGAGGACAGATACGCAGTATTTT.